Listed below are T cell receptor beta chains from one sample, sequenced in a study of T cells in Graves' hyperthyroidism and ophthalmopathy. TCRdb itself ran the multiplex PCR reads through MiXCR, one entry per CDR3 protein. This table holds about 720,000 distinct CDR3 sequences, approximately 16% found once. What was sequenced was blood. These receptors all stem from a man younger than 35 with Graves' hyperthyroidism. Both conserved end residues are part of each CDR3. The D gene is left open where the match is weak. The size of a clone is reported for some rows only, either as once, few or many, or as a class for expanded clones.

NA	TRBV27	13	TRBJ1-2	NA	TGTGCCAGCAGTTCCGCCGATACAGCTGGCTACACCTTC	CASSSADTAGYTF
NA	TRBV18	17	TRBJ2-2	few	TGTGCCAGCTCACCAGCATCCAGGGCCCCGAACACCGGGGAGCTGTTTTTT	CASSPASRAPNTGELFF
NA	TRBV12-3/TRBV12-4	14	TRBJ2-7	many	TGTGCCAGCAGGGGGGGTGGTCCGGCTCGGGAGCAGTACTTC	CASRGGGPAREQYF
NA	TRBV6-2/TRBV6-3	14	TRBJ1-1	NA	TGTGCCAGCAGTCAACGGTTCTTGAACACTGAAGCTTTCTTT	CASSQRFLNTEAFF
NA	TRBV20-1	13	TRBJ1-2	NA	TGCAGTGCTAGAGACAGATCAAACTATGGCTACACCTTC	CSARDRSNYGYTF
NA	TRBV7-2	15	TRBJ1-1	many	TGTGCCAGCAGCTTAGGGGCGGTAATGAACACTGAAGCTTTCTTT	CASSLGAVMNTEAFF
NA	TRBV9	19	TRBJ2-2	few	TGTGCCAGCAGCGGGATGGGGTCGGGTTGGGATGATGACACCGGGGAGCTGTTTTTT	CASSGMGSGWDDDTGELFF
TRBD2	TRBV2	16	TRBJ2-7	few	TGTGCCAGCAGTGATAACCTAGCGGGAGGGTCCTACGAGCAGTACTTC	CASSDNLAGGSYEQYF
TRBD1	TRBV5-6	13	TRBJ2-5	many	TGTGCCAGCAGCTTGGGGGGACAGAGGGACCAGTACTTC	CASSLGGQRDQYF
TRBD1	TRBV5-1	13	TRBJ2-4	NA	TGCGCCAGCAGCTCGGACAGGGCTGACATTCAGTACTTC	CASSSDRADIQYF
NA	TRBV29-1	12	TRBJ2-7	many	TGCAGCGTTCAAGACAGGACCTACGAGCAGTACTTC	CSVQDRTYEQYF
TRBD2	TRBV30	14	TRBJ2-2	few	TGTGCCTGGAGTCGACTAGCGGCAGCTGGGGAGCTGTTTTTT	CAWSRLAAAGELFF